Only one count was recorded for the clone carrying this TCR beta chain. This entry is derived from a study of CD8+CD57+ T cells in acquired aplastic anemia. Germline V gene lookup returns CDR1 KGHDR and CDR2 SFDVKD. The ends lost 9 bases at V and 2 bases at J; junction bases unmatched: 2. The CDR3 runs to 13 residues. Investigators profiled TCR beta VDJ and CDR3 from genomic DNA template. MiXCR, applied by TCRdb to the reads, yields one record per CDR3 protein. The data contain approximately 270,000 distinct CDR3 sequences, approximately 57% of them singletons. This sequence originates from a human donor with severe aplastic anemia or a healthy control (not recorded which). Sequencing was carried out using sorted CD4+, CD8+, or CD8+CD57+ T cells (not recorded which) from PBMCs. V usage is TRBV24-1 and J usage is TRBJ2-3; 9 nucleotides align to TRBD1. The CDR3 nucleotides read TGTGCCACCCGACAGGGGGTCACAGATACGCAGTATTTT. It yields the protein CATRQGVTDTQYF.